This TCR beta chain was found in a study of CD8 T cells in ankylosing spondylitis (dated by TCRdb to about 2017). Regarding the complete study: T cell receptor beta repertoires were profiled in healthy donors and ankylosing spondylitis patients so that disease-linked TCR variants could be found. Samples of peripheral blood were taken, and for ankylosing spondylitis patients, synovial fluid was collected as well. The whole study cohort included 108 healthy donors and 20 to 30 ankylosing spondylitis patients.

The CDR3 has 14 amino acids, counting the end cysteine and phenylalanine. The kept DNA is CDR3 alone, 42 bases in frame from the first base. At the junction V is shortened by 7 bases and J by 4 bases, with 16 bases in between. Sequencing instrument: Illumina HiSeq 2500. Quantitative 5'-RACE with molecular barcodes was used to prepare TCR beta libraries. For the original study's pipeline: A new computational method based on a probabilistic model of VDJ rearrangement was used to identify disease-linked TCR variants. TCRdb itself trimmed the public reads at Q25 with fastp, ran MiXCR and retained productive beta chains. Records with the same CDR3 protein are collapsed into one entry carrying the most frequent genes and DNA. None of the V and J calls come from the authors' own analysis; TCRdb made them. In this sample the table shows around 320,000 distinct CDR3 sequences, 20% of which occur a single time. The ten most abundant clones make up around 3.2% of the sample.

What the research found in general, with its limitations: According to the report, matched synovial fluid samples from ankylosing spondylitis patients were significantly enriched for the disease-linked clones. In peripheral blood, the disease-linked clones were found at relatively low frequencies and had a CD8+ phenotype. A TCR beta motif made up of several highly homologous amino acid variants appeared to be characteristic of blood from ankylosing spondylitis patients. Some motif variants were previously reported in synovial fluid and blood of reactive arthritis patients, suggesting common disease-initiation mechanisms.

This clonotype was found a few times. Its antigen is currently not known. No much larger clonotype is one base removed from it; base qualities were not supplied. Sequencing used blood, either unsorted or a sorted T cell fraction (not recorded which). This sequence was found in a female donor with ankylosing spondylitis or in good health (not recorded which). Recombination connected TRBV12-3 or TRBV12-4 to TRBJ1-1, with no reliable assignment of the D segment. This receptor carries the CDR3 CASKDGSRFTEAFF. The DNA sequence is given as TGTGCCAGCAAGGATGGCAGCCGGTTCACTGAAGCTTTCTTT.